A selection of T cell receptor beta chains follows, all from one sample in a study of cytomegalovirus exposure and HLA in healthy donors. Produced via immunoSEQ multiplex PCR; TCRdb's table is partial and in-frame only. The data show 300,000 to 400,000 clones, with roughly 90% seen just once and roughly 0.82% held by the top ten. What was sequenced was PBMCs. Source of these receptors: a woman between 18 and 29 years old in good health and CMV-seronegative. CDR3s include the opening cysteine and the closing phenylalanine or tryptophan. The order of the fields is J gene, D gene, V gene, clone size, CDR3 protein, CDR3 DNA. D genes are given only for firm matches. A clone size is listed for some rows: how often the clone was seen (once, few, many), or a class if it is expanded.

TRBJ1-5	NA	TRBV6-1	few	CASTPSNQPQHF	TGTGCCAGCACTCCGAGCAATCAGCCCCAGCATTTT
TRBJ2-1	NA	TRBV9	NA	CASSVEASVGDEQFF	TGTGCCAGCAGCGTAGAGGCTAGCGTTGGCGATGAGCAGTTCTTC
TRBJ2-7	NA	TRBV4-1	few	CASSQAGGRGEQYF	TGCGCCAGCAGCCAGGCCGGGGGTCGGGGCGAGCAGTACTTC
TRBJ2-7	TRBD2	TRBV30	NA	CAWSVGRPSWEGQYF	TGTGCCTGGAGTGTAGGGCGGCCTTCGTGGGAGGGGCAGTACTTC
TRBJ2-5	NA	TRBV11-1	NA	CASSPPGGGGETQYF	TGTGCCAGCAGCCCCCCTGGAGGGGGCGGCGAGACCCAGTACTTC
TRBJ1-5	TRBD1	TRBV2	NA	CASSGGQGFHQPQHF	TGTGCCAGCAGTGGGGGACAGGGATTCCATCAGCCCCAGCATTTT
TRBJ1-2	NA	TRBV5-1	NA	CASSLFGEGYTF	TGCGCCAGCAGCCTCTTTGGGGAGGGCTACACCTTC
TRBJ2-1	NA	TRBV7-2	NA	CASSLESNEQFF	TGTGCCAGCAGCTTAGAGAGTAATGAGCAGTTCTTC
TRBJ2-7	NA	TRBV28	NA	CASSLTPNLAGDEQYF	TGTGCCAGCAGTTTGACCCCGAACCTAGCAGGGGACGAGCAGTACTTC
TRBJ2-2	TRBD1	TRBV28	NA	CASSTVILTGRGGTGELFF	TGTGCCAGCAGCACCGTCATTTTGACAGGGCGTGGGGGCACCGGGGAGCTGTTTTTT
TRBJ2-2	NA	TRBV9	once	CASSSPRGGLNTGELFF	TGTGCCAGCAGCTCCCCCAGGGGCGGGCTGAACACCGGGGAGCTGTTTTTT
TRBJ2-2	TRBD2	TRBV11-2	NA	CASSFPSSGRAGGELFF	TGTGCCAGCAGCTTTCCCTCTAGCGGGAGGGCCGGCGGGGAGCTGTTTTTT
TRBJ1-2	NA	TRBV15	NA	CATSRDTGRGITLYGYTF	TGTGCCACCAGCAGAGATACTGGGAGGGGCATTACCCTCTATGGCTACACCTTC
TRBJ2-7	NA	TRBV27	NA	CASSLGGVGTYEQYF	TGTGCCAGCAGTTTAGGAGGGGTGGGGACCTACGAGCAGTACTTC
TRBJ1-2	NA	TRBV28	few	CASTSFRGRGYGYTF	TGTGCCAGCACGAGTTTCAGGGGAAGAGGCTATGGCTACACCTTC
TRBJ2-3	NA	TRBV4-1	few	CASSQGMRSGYTDTQYF	TGCGCCAGCAGCCAAGGGATGCGTAGCGGCTACACAGATACGCAGTATTTT
TRBJ1-2	NA	TRBV4-1	NA	CASSQSWGRDSEDGYTF	TGCGCCAGCAGCCAAAGTTGGGGACGGGACTCCGAGGATGGCTACACCTTC